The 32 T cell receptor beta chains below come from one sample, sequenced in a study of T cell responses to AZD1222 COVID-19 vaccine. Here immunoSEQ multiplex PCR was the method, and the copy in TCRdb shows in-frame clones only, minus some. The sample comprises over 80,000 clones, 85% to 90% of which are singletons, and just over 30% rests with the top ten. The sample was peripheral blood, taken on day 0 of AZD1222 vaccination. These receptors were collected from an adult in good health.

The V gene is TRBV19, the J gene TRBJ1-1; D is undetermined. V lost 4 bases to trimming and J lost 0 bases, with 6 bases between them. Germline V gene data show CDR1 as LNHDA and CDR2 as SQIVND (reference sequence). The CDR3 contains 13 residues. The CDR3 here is CASSKRVNTEAFF. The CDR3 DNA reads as TGTGCCAGTAGTAAAAGGGTGAACACTGAAGCTTTCTTT. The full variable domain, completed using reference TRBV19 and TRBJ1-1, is DGGITQSPKYLFRKEGQNVTLSCEQNLNHDAMYWYRQDPGQGLRLIYYSQIVNDFQKGDIAEGYSVSREKKESFPLTVTSAQKNPTAFYLCASSKRVNTEAFFGQGTRLTVV.

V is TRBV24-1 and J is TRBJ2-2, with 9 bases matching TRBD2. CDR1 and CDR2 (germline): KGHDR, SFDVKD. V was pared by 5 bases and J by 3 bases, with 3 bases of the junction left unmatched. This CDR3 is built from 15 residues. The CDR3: CATSASGRYTGELFF. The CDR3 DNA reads TGTGCCACCAGTGCGAGCGGGAGGTACACCGGGGAGCTGTTTTTT.

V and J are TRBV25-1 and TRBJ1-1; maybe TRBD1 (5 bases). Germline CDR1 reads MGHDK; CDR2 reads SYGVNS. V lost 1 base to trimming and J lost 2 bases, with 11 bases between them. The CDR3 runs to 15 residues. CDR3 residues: CASSEWGTTNTEAFF. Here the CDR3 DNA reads TGTGCCAGCAGTGAATGGGGGACCACTAACACTGAAGCTTTCTTT.

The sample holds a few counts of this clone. CDR3 bases: TGTGCCAGCAGCCCGAACACCATGGCCGAGCAGTACTTC. This sequence encodes CASSPNTMAEQYF. The chain combines TRBV7-9 with TRBJ2-7; D gene ambiguous. Germline V gene lookup returns CDR1 SEHNR and CDR2 FQNEAQ (reference sequence). Trimming left V 5 bases short and J 6 bases short, with 14 bases between. The CDR3 covers 13 residues.

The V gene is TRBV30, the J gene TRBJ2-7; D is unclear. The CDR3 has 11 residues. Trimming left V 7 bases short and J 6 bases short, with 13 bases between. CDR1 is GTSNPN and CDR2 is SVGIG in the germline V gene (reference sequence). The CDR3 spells CASARYAEQYF. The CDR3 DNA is TGTGCCTCAGCCCGGTACGCCGAGCAGTACTTC. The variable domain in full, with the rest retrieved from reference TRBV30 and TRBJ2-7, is SQTIHQWPATLVQPVGSPLSLECTVEGTSNPNLYWYRQAAGRGLQLLFYSVGIGQISSEVPQNLSASRPQDRQFILSSKKLLLSDSGFYLCASARYAEQYFGPGTRLTVT.

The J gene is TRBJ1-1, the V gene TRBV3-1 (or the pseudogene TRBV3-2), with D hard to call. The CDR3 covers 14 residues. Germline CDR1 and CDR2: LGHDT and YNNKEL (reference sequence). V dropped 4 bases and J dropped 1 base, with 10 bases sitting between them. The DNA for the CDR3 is TGTGCCAGCAGCCCCTATACAGCGAACACTGAAGCTTTCTTT. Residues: CASSPYTANTEAFF.

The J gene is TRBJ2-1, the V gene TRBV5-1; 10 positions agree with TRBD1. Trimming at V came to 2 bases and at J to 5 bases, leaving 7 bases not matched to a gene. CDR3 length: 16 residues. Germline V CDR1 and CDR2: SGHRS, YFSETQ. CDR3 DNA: TGCGCCAGCAGCTTTCGACCGGGACAGGGGAACAATGAGCAGTTCTTC. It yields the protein CASSFRPGQGNNEQFF.

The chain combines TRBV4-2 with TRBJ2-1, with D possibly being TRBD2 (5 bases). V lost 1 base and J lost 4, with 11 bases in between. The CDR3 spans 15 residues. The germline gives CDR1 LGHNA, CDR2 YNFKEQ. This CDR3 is CASSQARGRYNEQFF. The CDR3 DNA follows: TGTGCCAGCAGCCAAGCCCGAGGGAGATACAATGAGCAGTTCTTC.

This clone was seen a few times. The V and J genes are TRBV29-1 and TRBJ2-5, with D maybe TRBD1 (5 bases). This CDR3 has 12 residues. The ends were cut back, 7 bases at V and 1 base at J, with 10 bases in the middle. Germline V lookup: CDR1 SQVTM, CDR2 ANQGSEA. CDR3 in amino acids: CSGRVSQETQYF. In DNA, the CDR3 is TGCAGCGGCAGGGTCTCCCAAGAGACCCAGTACTTC.

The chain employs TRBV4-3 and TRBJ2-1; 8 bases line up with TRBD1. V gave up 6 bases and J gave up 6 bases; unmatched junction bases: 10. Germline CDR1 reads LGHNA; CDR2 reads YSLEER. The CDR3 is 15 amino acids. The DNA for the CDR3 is TGCGCCAGCAGTGCCGGGACAGGTTGGGGCAATGAGCAGTTCTTC. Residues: CASSAGTGWGNEQFF.

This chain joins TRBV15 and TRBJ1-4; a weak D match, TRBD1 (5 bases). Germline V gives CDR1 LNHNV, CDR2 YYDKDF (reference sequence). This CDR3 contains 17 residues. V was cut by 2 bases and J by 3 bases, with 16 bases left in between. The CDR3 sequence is CATSRSRGGAANEKLFF. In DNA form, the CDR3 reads TGTGCCACCAGCAGATCCCGCGGGGGAGCGGCTAATGAAAAACTGTTTTTT.

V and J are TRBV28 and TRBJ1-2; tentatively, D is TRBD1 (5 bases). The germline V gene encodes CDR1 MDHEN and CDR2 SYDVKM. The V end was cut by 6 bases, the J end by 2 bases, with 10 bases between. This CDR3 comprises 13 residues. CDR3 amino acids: CASSRGRNYGYTF. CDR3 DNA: TGTGCCAGCAGCCGGGGCAGAAACTATGGCTACACCTTC.

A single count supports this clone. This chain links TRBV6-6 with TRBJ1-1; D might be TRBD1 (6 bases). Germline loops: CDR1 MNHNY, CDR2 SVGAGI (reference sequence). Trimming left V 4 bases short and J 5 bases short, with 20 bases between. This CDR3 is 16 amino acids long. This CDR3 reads CASSFSQEGGGTEAFF. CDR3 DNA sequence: TGTGCCAGCAGTTTCTCCCAGGAGGGGGGAGGGACTGAAGCTTTCTTT.

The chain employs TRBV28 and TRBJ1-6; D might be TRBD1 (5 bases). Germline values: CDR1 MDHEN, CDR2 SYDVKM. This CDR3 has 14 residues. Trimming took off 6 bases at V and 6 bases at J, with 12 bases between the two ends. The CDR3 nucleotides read TGTGCCAGCAGACCGACAGAGAGTAATTCACCCCTCCACTTT. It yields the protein CASRPTESNSPLHF.

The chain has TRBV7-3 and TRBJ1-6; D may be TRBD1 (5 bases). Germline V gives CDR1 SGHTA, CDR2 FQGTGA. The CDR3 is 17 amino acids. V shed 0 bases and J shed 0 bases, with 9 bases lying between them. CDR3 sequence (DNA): TGTGCCAGCAGCTTAACGTTCGGGGGCTCCTATAATTCACCCCTCCACTTT. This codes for CASSLTFGGSYNSPLHF.

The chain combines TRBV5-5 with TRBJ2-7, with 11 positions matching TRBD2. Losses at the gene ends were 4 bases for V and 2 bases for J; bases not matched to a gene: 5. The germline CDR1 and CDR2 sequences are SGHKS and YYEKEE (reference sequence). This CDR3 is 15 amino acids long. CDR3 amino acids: CASSRTSGPTYEQYF. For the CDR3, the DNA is TGTGCCAGCAGCCGGACTAGCGGGCCGACCTACGAGCAGTACTTC.

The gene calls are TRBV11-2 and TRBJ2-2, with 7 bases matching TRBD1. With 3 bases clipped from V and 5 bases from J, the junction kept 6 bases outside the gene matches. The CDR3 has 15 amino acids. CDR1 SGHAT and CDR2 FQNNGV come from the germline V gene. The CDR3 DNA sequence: TGTGCCAGCAGCTTTGGAGAGGGGGCAACCGGGGAGCTGTTTTTT. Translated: CASSFGEGATGELFF.

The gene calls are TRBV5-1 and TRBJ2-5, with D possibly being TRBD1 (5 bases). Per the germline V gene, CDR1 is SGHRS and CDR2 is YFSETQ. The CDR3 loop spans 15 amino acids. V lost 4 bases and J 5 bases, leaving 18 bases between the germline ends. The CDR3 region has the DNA TGCGCCAGCAGCCCTGCCACGTCAGGGTCGGAGACCCAGTACTTC. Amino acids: CASSPATSGSETQYF.

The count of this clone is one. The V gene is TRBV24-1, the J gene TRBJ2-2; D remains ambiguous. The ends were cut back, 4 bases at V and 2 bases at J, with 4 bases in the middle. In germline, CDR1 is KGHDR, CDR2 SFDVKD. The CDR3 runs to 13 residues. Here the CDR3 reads CATSDGNTGELFF. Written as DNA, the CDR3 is TGTGCCACCAGTGACGGTAACACCGGGGAGCTGTTTTTT.

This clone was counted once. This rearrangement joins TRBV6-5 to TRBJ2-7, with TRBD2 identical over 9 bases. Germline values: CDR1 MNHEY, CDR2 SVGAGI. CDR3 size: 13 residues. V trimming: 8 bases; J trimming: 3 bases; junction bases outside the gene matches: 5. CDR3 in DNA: TGTGCCAGCGGGTTTAGCGGGGGCTACGAGCAGTACTTC. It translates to CASGFSGGYEQYF.

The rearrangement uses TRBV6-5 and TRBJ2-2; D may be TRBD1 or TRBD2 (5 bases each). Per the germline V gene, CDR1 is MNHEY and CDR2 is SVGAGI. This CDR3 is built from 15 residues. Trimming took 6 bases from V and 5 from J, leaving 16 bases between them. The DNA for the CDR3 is TGTGCCAGCAGGACAGATGGGGGTTGGACCGGGGAGCTGTTTTTT. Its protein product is CASRTDGGWTGELFF.

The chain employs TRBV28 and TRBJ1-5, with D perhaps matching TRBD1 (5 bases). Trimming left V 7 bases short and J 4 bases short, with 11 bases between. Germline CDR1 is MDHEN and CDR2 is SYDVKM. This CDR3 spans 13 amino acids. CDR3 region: CASTRRGNQPQHF. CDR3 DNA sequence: TGTGCCAGCACCCGGCGGGGGAATCAGCCCCAGCATTTT.

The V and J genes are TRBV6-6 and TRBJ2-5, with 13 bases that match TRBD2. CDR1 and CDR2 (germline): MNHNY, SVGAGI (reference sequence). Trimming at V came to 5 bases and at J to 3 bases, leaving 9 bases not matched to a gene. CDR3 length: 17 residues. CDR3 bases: TGTGCCAGCAGTCCTACCCCGGGACTAGCGGGAAAAGAGACCCAGTACTTC. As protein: CASSPTPGLAGKETQYF.

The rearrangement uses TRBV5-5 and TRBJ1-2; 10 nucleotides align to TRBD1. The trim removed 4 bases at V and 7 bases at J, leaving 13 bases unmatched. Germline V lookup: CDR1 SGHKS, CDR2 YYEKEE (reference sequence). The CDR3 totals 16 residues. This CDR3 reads CASSISPGTGVGGYTF. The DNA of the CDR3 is TGTGCCAGCAGCATTAGCCCCGGGACAGGGGTCGGTGGCTACACCTTC.

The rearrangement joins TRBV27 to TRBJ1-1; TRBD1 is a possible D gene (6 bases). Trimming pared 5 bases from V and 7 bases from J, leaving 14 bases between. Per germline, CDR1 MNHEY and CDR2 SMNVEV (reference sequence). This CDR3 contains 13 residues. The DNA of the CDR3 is TGTGCCAGCAGTCCCCGGACAGTCTATGAAGCTTTCTTT. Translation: CASSPRTVYEAFF.

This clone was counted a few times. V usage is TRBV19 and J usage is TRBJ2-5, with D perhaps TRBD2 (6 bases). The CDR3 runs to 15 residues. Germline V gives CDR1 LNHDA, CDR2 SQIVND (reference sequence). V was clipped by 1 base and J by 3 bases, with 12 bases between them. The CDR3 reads CASSIGRDGEETQYF. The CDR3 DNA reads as TGTGCCAGTAGTATAGGGAGGGATGGGGAAGAGACCCAGTACTTC.

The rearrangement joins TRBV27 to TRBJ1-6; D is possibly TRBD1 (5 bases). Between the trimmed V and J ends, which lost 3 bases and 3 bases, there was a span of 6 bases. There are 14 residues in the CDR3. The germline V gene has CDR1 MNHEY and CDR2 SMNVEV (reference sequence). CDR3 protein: CASSLGGYNSPLHF. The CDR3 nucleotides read TGTGCCAGCAGTTTGGGGGGCTATAATTCACCCCTCCACTTT.

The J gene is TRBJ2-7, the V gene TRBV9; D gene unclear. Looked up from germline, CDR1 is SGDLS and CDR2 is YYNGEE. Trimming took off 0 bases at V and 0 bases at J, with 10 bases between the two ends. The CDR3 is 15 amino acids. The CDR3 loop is CASSVGIGSSYEQYF. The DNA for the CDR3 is TGTGCCAGCAGCGTAGGAATAGGAAGCTCCTACGAGCAGTACTTC. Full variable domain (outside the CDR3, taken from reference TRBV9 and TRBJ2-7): DSGVTQTPKHLITATGQRVTLRCSPRSGDLSVYWYQQSLDQGLQFLIQYYNGEERAKGNILERFSAQQFPDLHSELNLSSLELGDSALYFCASSVGIGSSYEQYFGPGTRLTVT.

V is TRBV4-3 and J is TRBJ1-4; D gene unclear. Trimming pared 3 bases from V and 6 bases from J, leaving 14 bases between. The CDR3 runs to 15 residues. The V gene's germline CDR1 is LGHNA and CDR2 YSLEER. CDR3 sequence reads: CASSQPGRGYEKLFF. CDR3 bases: TGCGCCAGCAGCCAGCCGGGCCGAGGGTATGAAAAACTGTTTTTT.

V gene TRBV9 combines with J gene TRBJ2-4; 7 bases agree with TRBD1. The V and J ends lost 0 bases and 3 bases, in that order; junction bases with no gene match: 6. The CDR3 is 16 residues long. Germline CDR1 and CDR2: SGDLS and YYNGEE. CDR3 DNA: TGTGCCAGCAGCGTAGGACAGGGTGGAAGCAAAAACATTCAGTACTTC. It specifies CASSVGQGGSKNIQYF.

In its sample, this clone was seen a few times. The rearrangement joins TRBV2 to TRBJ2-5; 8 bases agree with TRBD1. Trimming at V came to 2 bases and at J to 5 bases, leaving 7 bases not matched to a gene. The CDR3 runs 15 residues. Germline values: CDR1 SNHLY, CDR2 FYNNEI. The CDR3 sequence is CASSELQGASETQYF. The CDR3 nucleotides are TGTGCCAGCAGTGAACTTCAGGGGGCGAGTGAGACCCAGTACTTC.

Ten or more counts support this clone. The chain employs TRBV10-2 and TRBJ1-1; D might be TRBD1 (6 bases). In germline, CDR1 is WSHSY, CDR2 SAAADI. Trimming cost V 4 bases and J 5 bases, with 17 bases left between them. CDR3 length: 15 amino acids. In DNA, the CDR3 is TGCGCCAGCAGTGGTGAACAGGGCTCTCGTACTGAAGCTTTCTTT. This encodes CASSGEQGSRTEAFF.